This T cell receptor (beta chain) was obtained from a study of blood T cell repertoires in COVID-19. Across the whole study: The samples span acute and convalescent COVID-19 from the United States, Italy and Spain. PBMCs, B-cell-depleted T cells, or T cells were the source of the cDNA or gDNA that made up the material.

Clones were sequenced by immunoSEQ multiplex PCR, and TCRdb holds only the in-frame ones, with some missing. In the table there are hundreds of thousands of clones, 80% to 90% of which are singletons. CDR3 length: 17 residues. V shed 4 bases, J shed 6 bases, and the junction held 14 bases outside the gene matches. Per the germline V gene, CDR1 is SGHNT and CDR2 is YENEEA. This TCR came from a man in his forties with acute or convalescent COVID-19. The chain has TRBV11-3 and TRBJ2-1, with 8 bases that match TRBD2. Sequenced input: peripheral blood. In DNA, the CDR3 is TGTGCCAGCAGCTCCCCTCCCGGGACTAGTCAGCCCAATGAGCAGTTCTTC. Amino acid sequence: CASSSPPGTSQPNEQFF.